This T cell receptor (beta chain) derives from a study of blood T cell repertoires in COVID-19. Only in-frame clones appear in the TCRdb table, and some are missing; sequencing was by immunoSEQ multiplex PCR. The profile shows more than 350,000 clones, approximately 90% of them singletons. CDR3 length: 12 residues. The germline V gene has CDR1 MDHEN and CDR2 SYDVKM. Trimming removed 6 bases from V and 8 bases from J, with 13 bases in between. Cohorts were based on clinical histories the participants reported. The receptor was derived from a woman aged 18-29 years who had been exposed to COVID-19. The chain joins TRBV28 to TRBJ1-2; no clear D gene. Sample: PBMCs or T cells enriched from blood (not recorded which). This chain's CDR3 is CASSSRGDGYTF. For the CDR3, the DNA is TGTGCCAGCAGCTCCCGGGGTGACGGCTACACCTTC.